The 23 T cell receptor beta chains given below trace back to one sample, sequenced in a study of blood T cell repertoires in COVID-19. The assay was immunoSEQ multiplex PCR, and TCRdb's table has in-frame clones only and misses some. This sample yields about 100,000 clones, of which around 84% are seen a single time; under 2.5% belongs to the top ten. Sample: peripheral blood. Receptors were obtained from a human donor in a cohort sampled during active COVID-19.

The chain uses TRBV2 and TRBJ1-5, with D perhaps matching TRBD1 (6 bases). The germline V gene encodes CDR1 SNHLY and CDR2 FYNNEI. V was trimmed by 6 bases and J by 7 bases, leaving 19 bases between them. The CDR3 extends over 15 amino acids. The CDR3 protein is CASSLNRDRGQPQHF. Written as DNA, the CDR3 is TGTGCCAGCAGCCTAAACAGGGATCGGGGACAGCCCCAGCATTTT.

This chain joins TRBV2 and TRBJ1-2; 8 bases agree with TRBD1. This CDR3 is built from 16 residues. Per the germline V gene, CDR1 is SNHLY and CDR2 is FYNNEI. The V segment lost 7 bases and the J segment 4 bases; nucleotides outside the gene matches: 14. This chain's CDR3 is CASTKLQGGFGYGYTF. CDR3 DNA: TGTGCCAGCACCAAATTACAGGGGGGGTTTGGCTATGGCTACACCTTC.

The chain links TRBV6-2 or TRBV6-3 to TRBJ1-2; 10 nucleotides align to TRBD1. This CDR3 has 13 residues. Germline-derived CDR1 and CDR2 are MNHEY and SVGEGT. The J segment lost 5 bases and the V segment lost 6 bases, leaving 3 bases of the junction unmatched. The CDR3 loop is CASSRDRGYGYTF. The CDR3 nucleotides are TGTGCCAGCAGCCGGGACAGGGGATATGGCTACACCTTC.

As DNA, the CDR3 is TGCAGCGTTTCTAGCGGGAGTGGTGATACGCAGTATTTT. Encoded protein: CSVSSGSGDTQYF. V usage is TRBV29-1 and J usage is TRBJ2-3, with 10 nucleotides matching TRBD2. This CDR3 region has 13 residues. CDR1 is SQVTM, CDR2 ANQGSEA, per germline. V was clipped by 5 bases and J by 6 bases; unmatched bases: 5.

The chain carries TRBV6-6 and TRBJ1-4; D is unclear. V was clipped by 5 bases and J by 2 bases, with 9 bases between them. CDR1 MNHNY and CDR2 SVGAGI come from the germline V gene (reference sequence). The CDR3 totals 14 residues. CDR3 coding DNA: TGTGCCAGCAGTCAGTCCCGGACTAATGAAAAACTGTTTTTT. This sequence encodes CASSQSRTNEKLFF.

The chain links TRBV27 to TRBJ1-2, with D tentatively TRBD1 (5 bases). The germline V gene has CDR1 MNHEY and CDR2 SMNVEV (reference sequence). CDR3 size: 16 residues. V was cut by 2 bases and J by 4 bases, with 17 bases left in between. CDR3 nucleotides: TGTGCCAGCAGTTTAGTAACGACAGTAGGCCCCTATGGCTACACCTTC. Translating gives CASSLVTTVGPYGYTF.

CDR3 bases: TGTGCCAGCTCACCCTTCGACAGACGAGCTAACTATGGCTACACCTTC. The encoded protein is CASSPFDRRANYGYTF. V usage is TRBV18 and J usage is TRBJ1-2; maybe TRBD1 (5 bases). Germline values: CDR1 KGHSH, CDR2 LQKENI. The CDR3 has 16 amino acids. V was pared by 3 bases and J by 0 bases, with 14 bases between.

The chain couples TRBV3-1 (or the pseudogene TRBV3-2) to TRBJ1-1; 8 bases map to TRBD1. The V and J ends lost 0 bases and 7 bases, in that order; junction bases with no gene match: 4. There are 14 residues in the CDR3. Germline CDR1 is LGHDT and CDR2 is YNNKEL (reference sequence). The CDR3 sequence: CASSQDGTGIEAFF. CDR3 in DNA: TGTGCCAGCAGCCAAGATGGGACAGGCATTGAAGCTTTCTTT.

This clone was recorded once. CDR3 amino acids: CASSRRPGQGPYEQYF. The CDR3 DNA follows: TGTGCCAGCAGCCGCAGACCGGGACAGGGCCCCTACGAGCAGTACTTC. The V and J genes are TRBV7-2 and TRBJ2-7; 9 bases match TRBD1. The CDR3 has 16 residues. Unmatched junction bases numbered 10, after V lost 5 bases and J lost 2 bases. CDR1 is SGHTA, CDR2 FQGNSA, per germline.

The chain combines TRBV24-1 with TRBJ2-1; the D is unclear. Trimming stripped 7 bases from V and 6 bases from J, with 6 bases between. CDR1 is KGHDR, CDR2 SFDVKD, per germline. The CDR3 loop spans 11 amino acids. CDR3 DNA: TGTGCCACCAGGACTGCCAATGAGCAGTTCTTC. Its translation: CATRTANEQFF.

This clone occurred once. The CDR3 DNA sequence: TGTGCCAGCAGCTTAGGTAGCGGGGGGGCCGCCTACAATGAGCAGTTCTTC. Translation gives CASSLGSGGAAYNEQFF. The chain recombines TRBV7-2 with TRBJ2-1; 11 nucleotides line up with TRBD2. This CDR3 is 17 amino acids long. The germline gives CDR1 SGHTA, CDR2 FQGNSA. J was trimmed by 2 bases and V by 1 base; bases with no gene match: 4.

The chain recombines TRBV28 with TRBJ2-1; tentative D call: TRBD1 (6 bases). The germline V gene has CDR1 MDHEN and CDR2 SYDVKM. V lost 2 bases to trimming and J lost 8 bases, with 22 bases between them. The CDR3 runs to 17 residues. CDR3 nucleotide sequence: TGTGCCAGCAGTTTAACCCCCGGCAGGGGCCGTCACGATGAGCAGTTCTTC. It yields the protein CASSLTPGRGRHDEQFF.

This clone was recorded once. CDR3 coding DNA: TGTGCCAGCAGTTTATGGATGCGGACAACTAGCACAGATACGCAGTATTTT. Protein product: CASSLWMRTTSTDTQYF. This chain connects TRBV28 to TRBJ2-3; maybe TRBD1 (5 bases). Trimming left V 0 bases short and J 0 bases short, with 13 bases between. Germline loops: CDR1 MDHEN, CDR2 SYDVKM. The CDR3 is 17 residues long.

The rearrangement uses TRBV19 and TRBJ1-3, with D hard to call. Germline CDR1 reads LNHDA; CDR2 reads SQIVND (reference sequence). The CDR3 sequence is 15 residues long. Trimming cost V 7 bases and J 0 bases, with 13 bases left between them. The CDR3 loop is CASTPSVFSGNTIYF. Here the CDR3 DNA reads TGTGCCAGTACCCCCAGTGTTTTCTCTGGAAACACCATATATTTT.

The count of this clone is one. This chain links TRBV6-5 with TRBJ2-5, with D maybe TRBD2 (6 bases). The CDR3 totals 16 residues. V gave up 2 bases and J gave up 5 bases, with 18 bases separating them. Germline V gives CDR1 MNHEY, CDR2 SVGAGI. The CDR3 loop reads CASSYAGLEGRETQYF. Here the CDR3 DNA reads TGTGCCAGCAGTTACGCGGGCTTGGAGGGCCGGGAGACCCAGTACTTC.

V gene TRBV19 combines with J gene TRBJ1-5; 7 nucleotides agree with TRBD1. V shed 0 bases, J shed 6 bases, and the junction held 2 bases outside the gene matches. The CDR3 has 14 amino acids. Per germline, CDR1 LNHDA and CDR2 SQIVND (reference sequence). The CDR3 region is CASSIDRGFQPQHF. The CDR3 nucleotides are TGTGCCAGTAGTATAGACAGGGGGTTTCAGCCCCAGCATTTT.

This clone was seen only a few times. The chain links TRBV10-1 to TRBJ2-7; D may be TRBD2 (5 bases). CDR1 is WNHNN, CDR2 SYGVQD, per germline (reference sequence). This CDR3 is built from 12 residues. V shed 11 bases and J shed 4 bases, with 15 bases lying between them. CDR3 DNA sequence: TGCGCCGACCCGGGATACAATTACGAGCAGTACTTC. Its protein product is CADPGYNYEQYF.

This sequence joins TRBV30 and TRBJ2-4, with 7 bases lining up with TRBD2. CDR1 is GTSNPN, CDR2 SVGIG, per germline (reference sequence). The CDR3 spans 17 residues. After removal of 0 bases from V and 5 bases from J, the junction contained 13 bases not matched to a gene. The DNA for the CDR3 is TGTGCCTGGAGTGTACGGCGGGAGTCCATAACCCAAAACATTCAGTACTTC. Its translation is CAWSVRRESITQNIQYF.

This chain links TRBV30 with TRBJ2-5, with TRBD1 matching over 8 bases. The CDR3 runs 16 residues. Per the germline V gene, CDR1 is GTSNPN and CDR2 is SVGIG (reference sequence). With V trimmed by 0 bases and J by 5 bases, 11 bases remained unmatched. The CDR3 nucleotides read TGTGCCTGGAGTGTTTTTGGGGCAGGGGGCGAGGAGACCCAGTACTTC. This codes for CAWSVFGAGGEETQYF.

The J gene is TRBJ2-3, the V gene TRBV19, with 11 positions matching TRBD2. CDR3 length equals 15 residues. V shed 6 bases and J 2 bases; nucleotides not matched to a gene: 4. Germline CDR1 reads LNHDA; CDR2 reads SQIVND (reference sequence). CDR3 in DNA: TGTGCCAGTAGCCGACTAGCGGGACTCACAGATACGCAGTATTTT. Its translation: CASSRLAGLTDTQYF.

The chain couples TRBV6-2 or TRBV6-3 to TRBJ2-3, with D tentatively TRBD2 (6 bases). CDR3 length: 14 amino acids. Deletions cut 5 bases from V and 3 bases from J, with 12 bases between. Germline CDR1 MNHEY, CDR2 SVGEGT. The CDR3 DNA follows: TGTGCCAGCAGTCGGGACTTGAAAACAGATACGCAGTATTTT. Its translation: CASSRDLKTDTQYF.

This rearrangement joins TRBV28 to TRBJ1-2; 9 nucleotides line up with TRBD1. The length of the CDR3 is 14 residues. The V gene end was trimmed by 6 bases and the J gene end by 4 bases; junction bases not matched to a gene: 6. The germline V gene has CDR1 MDHEN and CDR2 SYDVKM. The CDR3 DNA reads TGTGCCAGCAGGGGGACAGGGATACTCTATGGCTACACCTTC. Translation: CASRGTGILYGYTF.

V is TRBV7-9 and J is TRBJ1-2, with D possibly matching TRBD1 (5 bases). Trimming left V 2 bases short and J 3 bases short, with 13 bases between. The CDR3 is made up of 15 amino acids. Germline V gives CDR1 SEHNR, CDR2 FQNEAQ (reference sequence). This CDR3 reads CASSLRSAGHYGYTF. The CDR3 DNA reads TGTGCCAGCAGCTTAAGGTCGGCAGGGCACTATGGCTACACCTTC.